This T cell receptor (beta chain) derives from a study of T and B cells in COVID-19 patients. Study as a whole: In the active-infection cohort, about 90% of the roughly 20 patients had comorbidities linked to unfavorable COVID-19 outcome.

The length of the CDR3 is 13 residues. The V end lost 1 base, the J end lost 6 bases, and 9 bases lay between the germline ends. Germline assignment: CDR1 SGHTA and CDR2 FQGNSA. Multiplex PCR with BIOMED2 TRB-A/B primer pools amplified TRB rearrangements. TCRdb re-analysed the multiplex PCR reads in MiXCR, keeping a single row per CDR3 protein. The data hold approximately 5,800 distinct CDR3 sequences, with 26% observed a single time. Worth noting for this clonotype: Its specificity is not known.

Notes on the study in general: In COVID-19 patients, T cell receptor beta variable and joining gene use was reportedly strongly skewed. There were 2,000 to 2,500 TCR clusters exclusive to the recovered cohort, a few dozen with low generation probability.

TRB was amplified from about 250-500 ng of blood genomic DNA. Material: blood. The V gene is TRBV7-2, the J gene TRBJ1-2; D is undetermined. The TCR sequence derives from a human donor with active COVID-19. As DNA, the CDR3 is TGTGCCAGCAGCTTAGAGAGGGCGAATGGCTACACCTTC. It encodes CASSLERANGYTF.